The rows below give T cell receptor beta chains drawn from one sample of a study of blood T cell repertoires in COVID-19. TCRdb's copy holds only in-frame clones and misses some; the assay was immunoSEQ multiplex PCR. The data contain roughly 220,000 clones, 80% to 85% of them singletons. Sequencing input: PBMCs or T cells enriched from blood (not recorded which). The receptors were gathered from a woman aged 35 to 49 who had recovered from COVID-19. Both conserved end residues are part of each CDR3. D genes are given only for firm matches. Only some rows state a clone size, as once, few, many or a class for expanded clones.

d_call: TRBD2
j_call: TRBJ2-3
v_call: TRBV19
clone_size: .
cdr3_aa: CASSLRLAGVVDTQYF
cdr3_nt: TGTGCCAGTAGTCTTCGACTAGCGGGAGTGGTAGATACGCAGTATTTT

d_call: .
j_call: TRBJ2-4
v_call: TRBV12-3/TRBV12-4
clone_size: .
cdr3_aa: CASSYIAKNIQYF
cdr3_nt: TGTGCCAGCAGTTACATCGCCAAAAACATTCAGTACTTC

d_call: TRBD2
j_call: TRBJ2-1
v_call: TRBV5-1
clone_size: .
cdr3_aa: CASSSLGLAGSHYNEQFF
cdr3_nt: TGCGCCAGCAGCTCACTAGGACTAGCGGGATCGCACTACAATGAGCAGTTCTTC

d_call: .
j_call: TRBJ1-6
v_call: TRBV6-5
clone_size: .
cdr3_aa: CASRRDSGGNSPLHF
cdr3_nt: TGTGCCAGCAGACGGGACTCCGGGGGAAATTCACCCCTCCACTTT

d_call: TRBD2
j_call: TRBJ2-3
v_call: TRBV7-8
clone_size: .
cdr3_aa: CASSLASGDTQYF
cdr3_nt: TGTGCCAGCAGCTTGGCTAGCGGCGATACGCAGTATTTT

d_call: TRBD1
j_call: TRBJ1-5
v_call: TRBV7-2
clone_size: .
cdr3_aa: CASSDTGGWSQPQHF
cdr3_nt: TGTGCCAGCAGCGACACAGGGGGCTGGAGTCAGCCCCAGCATTTT

d_call: TRBD2
j_call: TRBJ2-1
v_call: TRBV11-3
clone_size: .
cdr3_aa: CASSPVLAGDREQFF
cdr3_nt: TGTGCCAGCAGCCCCGTCTTAGCGGGGGACCGAGAGCAGTTCTTC

d_call: .
j_call: TRBJ2-7
v_call: TRBV9
clone_size: .
cdr3_aa: CASSVRDSDYEQYF
cdr3_nt: TGTGCCAGCAGCGTGCGGGACAGTGACTACGAGCAGTACTTC

d_call: TRBD1
j_call: TRBJ1-1
v_call: TRBV7-9
clone_size: once
cdr3_aa: CASSLSGGEAFF
cdr3_nt: TGTGCCAGCAGCTTATCAGGGGGTGAAGCTTTCTTT

d_call: .
j_call: TRBJ2-7
v_call: TRBV28
clone_size: .
cdr3_aa: CATGEWEVPYEQYF
cdr3_nt: TGTGCCACGGGGGAGTGGGAAGTCCCCTACGAGCAGTACTTC

d_call: TRBD2
j_call: TRBJ2-7
v_call: TRBV2
clone_size: .
cdr3_aa: CASKPGTSFYEQYF
cdr3_nt: TGTGCCAGTAAGCCGGGGACTAGCTTCTACGAGCAGTACTTC

d_call: .
j_call: TRBJ2-7
v_call: TRBV29-1
clone_size: .
cdr3_aa: CSVDKGYEQYF
cdr3_nt: TGCAGCGTGGACAAGGGCTACGAGCAGTACTTC

d_call: .
j_call: TRBJ1-2
v_call: TRBV10-3
clone_size: few
cdr3_aa: CAISEPYLANYGYTF
cdr3_nt: TGTGCCATCAGTGAGCCCTACTTGGCTAACTATGGCTACACCTTC

d_call: .
j_call: TRBJ1-3
v_call: TRBV18
clone_size: .
cdr3_aa: CASSSGGSDPLGSGNTIYF
cdr3_nt: TGTGCCAGCTCCTCGGGGGGAAGTGACCCGCTCGGCTCTGGAAACACCATATATTTT

d_call: TRBD1
j_call: TRBJ2-5
v_call: TRBV5-4
clone_size: .
cdr3_aa: CASSWRDRGLVGETQYF
cdr3_nt: TGTGCCAGCAGCTGGCGGGACAGGGGATTAGTTGGAGAGACCCAGTACTTC

d_call: .
j_call: TRBJ2-1
v_call: TRBV7-2
clone_size: .
cdr3_aa: CASSSGDFTYNEQFF
cdr3_nt: TGTGCCAGCAGCTCGGGGGACTTCACCTACAATGAGCAGTTCTTC

d_call: .
j_call: TRBJ1-5
v_call: TRBV19
clone_size: once
cdr3_aa: CASQTGNNQPQHF
cdr3_nt: TGTGCCAGTCAAACAGGGAACAATCAGCCCCAGCATTTT

d_call: TRBD2
j_call: TRBJ2-5
v_call: TRBV6-1
clone_size: .
cdr3_aa: CASSEEISGGQETQYF
cdr3_nt: TGTGCCAGCAGTGAAGAGATTAGCGGGGGACAAGAGACCCAGTACTTC

d_call: .
j_call: TRBJ1-5
v_call: TRBV5-1
clone_size: .
cdr3_aa: CASSLGLNQPQHF
cdr3_nt: TGCGCCAGCAGCTTGGGGCTGAATCAGCCCCAGCATTTT

d_call: TRBD2
j_call: TRBJ2-1
v_call: TRBV19
clone_size: .
cdr3_aa: CASSWTSSSSYNEQFF
cdr3_nt: TGTGCCAGTAGTTGGACTAGCTCAAGCTCCTACAATGAGCAGTTCTTC